This T cell receptor (beta chain) was identified in a study of blood T cells in healthy people across ages. For the second PCR, which ran for roughly 7 to 11 cycles, a sample-barcoded 5' primer and a J-beta primer mix were used. MiXCR, applied by TCRdb to the 5' RACE reads, yields one record per CDR3 protein. The profile shows about 1.1 million distinct CDR3 sequences, more than 30% of them singletons. Study-wide results and limits: A roughly linear fall in TCR beta diversity per million T cells was seen with increasing age. Greater diversity and more naive CD4+ cells were seen in long-lived donors than in aged donors.

About this clonotype: Its antigen is not identified.

There are 15 residues in the CDR3. V lost 0 bases to trimming and J lost 5 bases, with 11 bases between them. Germline CDR1 MGHRA, CDR2 YSYEKL. The J gene is TRBJ1-5, the V gene TRBV4-1, with no clear D. The clonotype was recovered from a man younger than 30 in good health. Source material: blood. CDR3 DNA sequence: TGCGCCAGCAGCCAAGATCTCAGTTCCCATCAGCCCCAGCATTTT. Protein product: CASSQDLSSHQPQHF.